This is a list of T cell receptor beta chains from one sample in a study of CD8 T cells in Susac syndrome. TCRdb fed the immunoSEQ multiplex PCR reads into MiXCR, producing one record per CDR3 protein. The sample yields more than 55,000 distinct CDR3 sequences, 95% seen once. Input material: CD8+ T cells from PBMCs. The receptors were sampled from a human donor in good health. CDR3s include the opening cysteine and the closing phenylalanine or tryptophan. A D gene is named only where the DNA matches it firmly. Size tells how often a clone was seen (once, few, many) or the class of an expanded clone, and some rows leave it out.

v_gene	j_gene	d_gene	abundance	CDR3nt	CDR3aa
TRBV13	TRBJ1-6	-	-	TGTGCCAGCAGCCCTAGTGGCAGCAAAAAGAATAATTCACCCCTCCACTTT	CASSPSGSKKNNSPLHF
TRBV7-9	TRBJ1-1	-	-	TGTGCCAGCAGCAGAGGGGGATTCACTGAAGCTTTCTTT	CASSRGGFTEAFF
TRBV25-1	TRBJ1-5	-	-	TGTGCCAGCAGTGAACAGGGTTCGAATCAGCCCCAGCATTTT	CASSEQGSNQPQHF
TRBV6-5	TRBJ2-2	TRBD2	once	TGTGCCAGCAGCTACCGGACTAGCGGGGGGAGGGGGGAGCTGTTTTTT	CASSYRTSGGRGELFF
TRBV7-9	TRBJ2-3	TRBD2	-	TGTGCCAGCAGCTCGGGACTAGCTTTAGATACGCAGTATTTT	CASSSGLALDTQYF
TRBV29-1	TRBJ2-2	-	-	TGCAGCGTTGAATGGGTCCTCCCCGGTGGCACCGGGGAGCTGTTTTTT	CSVEWVLPGGTGELFF
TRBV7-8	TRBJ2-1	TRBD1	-	TGTGCCAGCAGCCCGAGGGGGACAGGTTACAATGAGCAGTTCTTC	CASSPRGTGYNEQFF
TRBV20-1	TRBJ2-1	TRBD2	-	TGCAGTGCTAGATCCGGTAGCGGGGGCAACAATGAGCAGTTCTTC	CSARSGSGGNNEQFF
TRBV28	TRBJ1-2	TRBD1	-	TGTGCCAGCTGGGACAGGGACGACTATGGCTACACCTTC	CASWDRDDYGYTF
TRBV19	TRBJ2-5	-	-	TGTGCCAGTAGTCTCGGACTCGCTCAAGAGACCCAGTACTTC	CASSLGLAQETQYF